This T cell receptor (beta chain) stems from a study of blood T cell repertoires in COVID-19. Across the whole study: Donors in the United States, Italy and Spain gave samples during acute or convalescent COVID-19.

In the authors' workflow: Amplification of reference gene primers was used by the study to estimate nucleated cell counts. This table comes from immunoSEQ multiplex PCR, and its TCRdb copy is limited to in-frame clones, with some not included. V, J and clone size reflect that table, while D and trimming were determined from the DNA. The profile covers 210,000 or so clones, with about 92% appearing a single time and 1.2% taken by the ten largest. Germline CDR1 and CDR2: SGHDN and FVKESK. The CDR3 sequence is 15 residues long. V shed 2 bases, J shed 2 bases, and the junction held 4 bases outside the gene matches.

The source of this sequence is a man aged 25 to 40 with acute or convalescent COVID-19. V usage is TRBV14 and J usage is TRBJ2-3, with 7 bases aligning to TRBD1. Sequencing was carried out using peripheral blood. Here the CDR3 reads CASSQPDRVTDTQYF. Here the CDR3 DNA reads TGTGCCAGCAGCCAACCCGACAGGGTCACAGATACGCAGTATTTT.